Listed below are T cell receptor beta chains from one sample, sequenced in a study of blood T cell repertoires in COVID-19. The protocol was immunoSEQ multiplex PCR, while the TCRdb copy is restricted to in-frame clones and leaves out a portion. This repertoire shows some 320,000 clones, approximately 91% found once; its top ten account for around 4.8%. The sequencing sample was made of PBMCs or T cells enriched from blood (not recorded which). These receptor sequences come from a man aged 55 to 70 who had recovered from COVID-19. Each CDR3 is given with its conserved first and last residue. A D gene is named only where the DNA matches it firmly. The listing skips clone size in some rows; elsewhere it reads once, few, many or a size class.

V: TRBV6-1
size: -
D: -
J: TRBJ1-3
DNA: TGTGCCAGCAGTGAAGCTGACAGGTCCCGTTCTGGAAACACCATATATTTT
CDR3: CASSEADRSRSGNTIYF

V: TRBV6-5
size: -
D: -
J: TRBJ1-6
DNA: TGTGCCAGCAGTTACCCGACAGGTTATAATTCACCCCTCCACTTT
CDR3: CASSYPTGYNSPLHF

V: TRBV28
size: -
D: -
J: TRBJ1-3
DNA: TGTGCCAGCAGTTTGCGGACAGCCAGTCCCTCTGGAAACACCATATATTTT
CDR3: CASSLRTASPSGNTIYF

V: TRBV7-2
size: -
D: -
J: TRBJ1-5
DNA: TGTGCCAGCAGCTTAGGAGAGAATCAGCCCCAGCATTTT
CDR3: CASSLGENQPQHF

V: TRBV7-3
size: -
D: -
J: TRBJ2-7
DNA: TGTGCCAGCAGCCCCGGAGGGGGCCCAACAGGCGAGCAGTACTTC
CDR3: CASSPGGGPTGEQYF

V: TRBV13
size: once
D: TRBD2
J: TRBJ2-7
DNA: TGTGCCAGCAGCTTAGTGGCGACTAGCGGGAGCCAGACCTACGAGCAGTACTTC
CDR3: CASSLVATSGSQTYEQYF

V: TRBV7-3
size: -
D: TRBD1
J: TRBJ2-5
DNA: TGTGCCAGCAGCCTAGGGACAGCTCCTCAAGAGACCCAGTACTTC
CDR3: CASSLGTAPQETQYF

V: TRBV6-2/TRBV6-3
size: once
D: -
J: TRBJ2-5
DNA: TGTGCCAGCAGTTACCTACAGGGATGGGAGACCCAGTACTTC
CDR3: CASSYLQGWETQYF

V: TRBV11-1
size: -
D: TRBD2
J: TRBJ2-7
DNA: TGTGCCAGCAGTAAGGGACTAGCGAACTCCTACGAGCAGTACTTC
CDR3: CASSKGLANSYEQYF

V: TRBV19
size: -
D: -
J: TRBJ2-3
DNA: TGTGCCAGTAGTCCTCGGTTCGATACGCAGTATTTT
CDR3: CASSPRFDTQYF

V: TRBV29-1
size: -
D: -
J: TRBJ2-7
DNA: TGCAGCGTTGAGGGTCCGCGGGACCAACCCCCGAGCTCCTACGAGCAGTACTTC
CDR3: CSVEGPRDQPPSSYEQYF

V: TRBV11-2
size: -
D: TRBD2
J: TRBJ2-3
DNA: TGTGCCAGCAGCTCCACTAGCGGGAGTCGCACAGATACGCAGTATTTT
CDR3: CASSSTSGSRTDTQYF

V: TRBV4-1
size: -
D: TRBD2
J: TRBJ2-3
DNA: TGCGCCAGCAGCCAAGTTCCTAGCGGGAGTGCGGTAGATACGCAGTATTTT
CDR3: CASSQVPSGSAVDTQYF

V: TRBV5-1
size: -
D: TRBD1
J: TRBJ2-1
DNA: TGCGCCAGCACCGGGACAGGGGTAAATGAGCAGTTCTTC
CDR3: CASTGTGVNEQFF

V: TRBV27
size: -
D: -
J: TRBJ2-7
DNA: TGTGCCAGCAGTTTCGCGGGAACCTACGAGCAGTACTTC
CDR3: CASSFAGTYEQYF

V: TRBV4-1
size: -
D: -
J: TRBJ1-1
DNA: TGCGCCAGCAGCCAAGATCCGGGAAGCACTGAAGCTTTCTTT
CDR3: CASSQDPGSTEAFF

V: TRBV27
size: -
D: TRBD1
J: TRBJ1-1
DNA: TGTGCCAGCAGTCCAGAACAGGGGGCAGGGGCTTTCTTT
CDR3: CASSPEQGAGAFF

V: TRBV11-3
size: -
D: -
J: TRBJ2-3
DNA: TGTGCCAGCGCAGCTTCTAGAGAGCGGGCGCAGTATTTT
CDR3: CASAASRERAQYF

V: TRBV5-1
size: -
D: TRBD1
J: TRBJ1-3
DNA: TGCGCCAGCAGCAGTACAGGGGACGGAAACACCATATATTTT
CDR3: CASSSTGDGNTIYF

V: TRBV5-1
size: -
D: TRBD1
J: TRBJ2-2
DNA: TGCGCCAGCAGCTTGGCCCGCAGGGGGCGCTTCCCCGGGGAGCTGTTTTTT
CDR3: CASSLARRGRFPGELFF

V: TRBV11-3
size: -
D: -
J: TRBJ2-2
DNA: TGTGCCAGCAGCTTAGATCCGTGGCAGGGGAGCCCCCCGAACACCGGGGAGCTGTTTTTT
CDR3: CASSLDPWQGSPPNTGELFF

V: TRBV27
size: once
D: -
J: TRBJ2-1
DNA: TGTGCCAGCAGTCCCCTAGATTACAATGAGCAGTTCTTC
CDR3: CASSPLDYNEQFF

V: TRBV9
size: -
D: TRBD1
J: TRBJ1-3
DNA: TGTGCCAGCAGCCCGGGACAGTTAACATATGGAAACACCATATATTTT
CDR3: CASSPGQLTYGNTIYF

V: TRBV5-1
size: -
D: TRBD2
J: TRBJ2-7
DNA: TGCGCCAGCAGTTTGGGACTAGCGTGGGGAACGGAGGTCGAGCAGTACTTC
CDR3: CASSLGLAWGTEVEQYF

V: TRBV18
size: -
D: TRBD1
J: TRBJ1-1
DNA: TGTGCCAGCTCACCGGGACAGGGGGCAAGGAACACTGAAGCTTTCTTT
CDR3: CASSPGQGARNTEAFF

V: TRBV5-1
size: few
D: TRBD1
J: TRBJ1-2
DNA: TGCGCCAGCAGCCCGACAGGGGACTATGGCTACACCTTC
CDR3: CASSPTGDYGYTF

V: TRBV6-5
size: -
D: TRBD1
J: TRBJ1-2
DNA: TGTGCCAGCAGTTACAACAGGGGGCATGGCTACACCTTC
CDR3: CASSYNRGHGYTF

V: TRBV7-9
size: -
D: TRBD1
J: TRBJ1-5
DNA: TGTGCCAGCAGCTCCGGGAGGACAGGGAGTGATCAGCCCCAGCATTTT
CDR3: CASSSGRTGSDQPQHF

V: TRBV6-2/TRBV6-3
size: -
D: TRBD2
J: TRBJ2-2
DNA: TGTGCCAGCAGCCCCCGGGGAGCGGGAGGCACCGGGGAGCTGTTTTTT
CDR3: CASSPRGAGGTGELFF

V: TRBV24-1
size: once
D: TRBD1
J: TRBJ2-7
DNA: TGTGCCACCAGTGATTTGGAGTCGGGACAGGGCTCCTACGAGCAGTACTTC
CDR3: CATSDLESGQGSYEQYF

V: TRBV25-1
size: -
D: TRBD1
J: TRBJ2-5
DNA: TGTGCCAGCAGTGATTCCGCACGGACAGGGAAAGAGACCCAGTACTTC
CDR3: CASSDSARTGKETQYF

V: TRBV5-1
size: -
D: TRBD1
J: TRBJ2-5
DNA: TGCGCCAGCAGAGCGACAGGGGAAAGGGTGGAGACCCAGTACTTC
CDR3: CASRATGERVETQYF

V: TRBV4-2
size: -
D: TRBD2
J: TRBJ2-1
DNA: TGTGCCAGCAGCCAATGGGGGGGTACCTATGAGCAGTTCTTC
CDR3: CASSQWGGTYEQFF

V: TRBV7-2
size: few
D: -
J: TRBJ1-2
DNA: TGTGCCAGCAGCTTAGCGGAGGGATCGCTCTATGGCTACACCTTC
CDR3: CASSLAEGSLYGYTF

V: TRBV24-1
size: -
D: -
J: TRBJ2-7
DNA: TGTGCCACCAGTGATAGCGTCGGAACCTACGAGCAGTACTTC
CDR3: CATSDSVGTYEQYF

V: TRBV4-3
size: -
D: -
J: TRBJ1-6
DNA: TGCGCCAGCAGCCAAGATACCAGGACAGCAGTACGACCCCTCCACTTT
CDR3: CASSQDTRTAVRPLHF

V: TRBV19
size: -
D: -
J: TRBJ1-5
DNA: TGTGCCAGTAGTATTACAGGGCTCAATCAGCCCCAGCATTTT
CDR3: CASSITGLNQPQHF

V: TRBV7-2
size: -
D: TRBD1
J: TRBJ1-2
DNA: TGTGCCAGCAGCTTAGACAGGGGCGGTTATGGCTACACCTTC
CDR3: CASSLDRGGYGYTF

V: TRBV5-1
size: -
D: -
J: TRBJ2-5
DNA: TGCGCCAGCAGCTTGCTGTGGGGCGCACGGGAGACCCAGTACTTC
CDR3: CASSLLWGARETQYF

V: TRBV28
size: -
D: TRBD2
J: TRBJ2-7
DNA: TGTGCCAGCAGTTTCGAAGCGGGAGGAATCGAGCAGTACTTC
CDR3: CASSFEAGGIEQYF

V: TRBV3-1/TRBV3-2
size: -
D: -
J: TRBJ2-3
DNA: TGTGCCAGCAGCCAGGGGGCAGAAGATACGCAGTATTTT
CDR3: CASSQGAEDTQYF

V: TRBV30
size: -
D: TRBD1
J: TRBJ2-2
DNA: TGCGCCTGGAGGACGCCGGGACAGACACCTGCCGGGGAGCTGTTTTTT
CDR3: CAWRTPGQTPAGELFF

V: TRBV15
size: -
D: TRBD2
J: TRBJ2-2
DNA: TGTGCCACCAGCAGAGATCGTTGGCTAGCGGGCGGGGAGCTGTTTTTT
CDR3: CATSRDRWLAGGELFF

V: TRBV5-1
size: -
D: TRBD1
J: TRBJ2-7
DNA: TGCGCCAGCAGCGGACAGGGGTACCTCTACGAGCAGTACTTC
CDR3: CASSGQGYLYEQYF

V: TRBV6-5
size: -
D: TRBD1
J: TRBJ2-2
DNA: TGTGCCAGCAGGACACAGGGGACGAACACCGGGGAGCTGTTTTTT
CDR3: CASRTQGTNTGELFF

V: TRBV24-1
size: -
D: -
J: TRBJ2-2
DNA: TGTGCCACCAGTTTTGGTTCAGGGGACACCGGGGAGCTGTTTTTT
CDR3: CATSFGSGDTGELFF

V: TRBV6-5
size: -
D: -
J: TRBJ2-7
DNA: TGTGCCAGCAGTTTCTCGGGCTACTCCTACGAGCAGTACTTC
CDR3: CASSFSGYSYEQYF

V: TRBV5-1
size: once
D: -
J: TRBJ1-1
DNA: TGCGCCAGCAGCTGGGAGGGACTGAACACTGAAGCTTTCTTT
CDR3: CASSWEGLNTEAFF

V: TRBV4-3
size: -
D: TRBD2
J: TRBJ2-3
DNA: TGCGCCAGCAGCCAAGTTAGACTAGCGGAACCGAGGGGCACAGATACGCAGTATTTT
CDR3: CASSQVRLAEPRGTDTQYF

V: TRBV19
size: -
D: -
J: TRBJ2-1
DNA: TGTGCCAGTAGTATAGCGGCTGAGGTCGGGCAGTTCTTC
CDR3: CASSIAAEVGQFF

V: TRBV18
size: -
D: TRBD2
J: TRBJ2-2
DNA: TGTGCCAGCTCACCGGCTACTAGCGGGAGTAGCCCCGGGGAGCTGTTTTTT
CDR3: CASSPATSGSSPGELFF

V: TRBV7-6
size: -
D: TRBD2
J: TRBJ2-1
DNA: TGTGCCAGCAGCGCCCGACTAGCGGGAGGCCCACGCTCCTACAATGAGCAGTTCTTC
CDR3: CASSARLAGGPRSYNEQFF

V: TRBV6-5
size: -
D: -
J: TRBJ2-3
DNA: TGTGCCAGCAGTTGGGACAACACAGATACGCAGTATTTT
CDR3: CASSWDNTDTQYF